There are many counts of the clone carrying this T cell receptor beta chain. In building TCR beta libraries, iRepertoire HTBI primers were used together with Arm-PCR of CDR3 regions. TCRdb reprocessed the multiplex PCR reads via MiXCR and lists one record per CDR3 protein. The sample has roughly 610,000 distinct CDR3 sequences, roughly 15% seen once; the top ten hold approximately 20%. This sample stems from a study of regulatory T cells in long-lasting Graves disease. Regarding time point: newly diagnosed GD, antithyroid drugs for less than 3 months. Researchers made the TCR library from RNA that was extracted from PBMCs. Graves' disease diagnosis used American Thyroid Association guidelines. Peripheral blood, at nine milliliters, went into EDTA tubes. This sample also appeared in a second study, on T cells in Graves' hyperthyroidism and ophthalmopathy. From that report: Recently diagnosed hyperthyroidism of less than 2 months' duration affected patients aged 18 to 65.

The clonotype was recovered from a woman aged 30 to 39 with Graves disease. The sample consisted of peripheral blood mononuclear cells (PBMCs), taken at new diagnosis, from a patient treated with antithyroid drugs.

CDR3: CSARGGAGETQYF. DNA for the CDR3: TGCAGTGCTAGAGGTGGGGCTGGGGAGACCCAGTACTTC. V gene TRBV20-1 combines with J gene TRBJ2-5; possibly TRBD1 for D (5 bases). V dropped 1 base and J dropped 5 bases, with 11 bases sitting between them. The CDR3 has 13 amino acids. CDR1 DFQATT and CDR2 SNEGSKA come from the germline V gene (reference sequence).